This TCR beta chain was obtained from a study of Tregs in tolerant kidney transplant recipients. With V trimmed by 1 base and J by 4 bases, 1 base remained unmatched. The CDR3 extends over 14 amino acids. The germline gives CDR1 SGHRS, CDR2 YFSETQ. Repertoires were generated with immunoSEQ multiplex PCR, while TCRdb's copy carries only in-frame clones and drops some. This table holds 70,000 to 95,000 clones, less than 95% found once. Sequencing used Tregs from blood, obtained before the transplant. This TCR derives from a human donor who received a combined kidney and bone marrow transplant. The chain couples TRBV5-1 to TRBJ1-5, with 8 bases matching TRBD1. CDR3 coding DNA: TGCGCCAGCAGCTTGACAGGGGGAAATCAGCCCCAGCATTTT. Protein product: CASSLTGGNQPQHF.